These 8 T cell receptor beta chains originate from one sample sequenced in a study of cytomegalovirus exposure and HLA in healthy donors. The PCR had 60 Vbeta and 13 Jbeta primers. Generated by immunoSEQ multiplex PCR, the TCRdb table keeps only in-frame clones and is missing some. The data hold under 300,000 clones, with roughly 70% observed a single time. Source material: PBMCs. These receptor sequences come from a female donor in good health and CMV-seronegative.

CDR3 nucleotide sequence: TGTGCCAGCAGGGGGACAAATGCGCGAGAGACCCAGTACTTC. As protein: CASRGTNARETQYF. The chain couples TRBV6-1 to TRBJ2-5; maybe TRBD1 (6 bases). The ends were cut back, 6 bases at V and 4 bases at J, with 15 bases in the middle. The CDR3 is 14 amino acids. In germline, CDR1 is MNHNS, CDR2 SASEGT.

The V gene is TRBV28, the J gene TRBJ2-7; 7 positions agree with TRBD1. V lost 4 bases to trimming and J lost 4 bases; unmatched junction nucleotides: 4. This CDR3 has 13 amino acids. Germline CDR1 reads MDHEN; CDR2 reads SYDVKM. Written as DNA, the CDR3 is TGTGCCAGCAGTTCTCAGGGGGTATACGAGCAGTACTTC. Its translation: CASSSQGVYEQYF.

J is TRBJ1-2 and V is TRBV6-4, with D maybe TRBD1 (5 bases). Germline CDR1 and CDR2: MRHNA and SNTAGT. CDR3 length: 15 amino acids. The germline V and J ends were trimmed by 3 bases and 4 bases, with 15 bases remaining between them. The CDR3 region is CASSEEGLGTYGYTF. As DNA, the CDR3 is TGTGCCAGCAGTGAGGAGGGACTCGGGACCTATGGCTACACCTTC.

In this sample, this clone turned up once. This chain connects TRBV10-3 to TRBJ2-7; D is uncertain. V was cut by 2 bases and J by 1 base, with 12 bases left in between. Germline CDR1 reads ENHRY; CDR2 reads SYGVKD. The CDR3 is made up of 15 amino acids. DNA for the CDR3: TGTGCCATCAGTGAGACTTATCTTCAATCCTACGAGCAGTACTTC. Its protein is CAISETYLQSYEQYF.

In nucleotides, the CDR3 is TGTGCCAGCAGCCCACCCGGGACATCCTACGAGCAGTACTTC. Its protein is CASSPPGTSYEQYF. This chain joins TRBV7-9 and TRBJ2-7; D possibly corresponds to TRBD1 (6 bases). From germline, CDR1 is SEHNR and CDR2 FQNEAQ (reference sequence). The CDR3 extends over 14 amino acids. V dropped 5 bases and J dropped 1 base, with 12 bases sitting between them.

This chain links TRBV6-5 with TRBJ1-5; 9 bases are a match to TRBD1. CDR3 length: 14 residues. V gave up 6 bases and J gave up 4 bases; unmatched junction bases: 4. Germline V lookup: CDR1 MNHEY, CDR2 SVGAGI. CDR3 in amino acids: CASSLQGANQPQHF. CDR3 DNA: TGTGCCAGCAGCTTACAGGGGGCGAATCAGCCCCAGCATTTT.

The sample holds a few counts of this clone. This chain joins TRBV7-6 and TRBJ2-1; D unclear. Between the trimmed V and J ends, which lost 1 base and 8 bases, there was a span of 9 bases. The germline CDR1 and CDR2 sequences are SGHVS and FNYEAQ. The CDR3 loop spans 13 amino acids. The CDR3 sequence is CASSLDTPDEQFF. In nucleotides, the CDR3 is TGTGCCAGCAGCTTAGACACCCCTGATGAGCAGTTCTTC.

The chain uses TRBV19 and TRBJ2-7; 8 bases align to TRBD2. The length of the CDR3 is 15 residues. After removal of 1 base from V and 4 bases from J, the junction contained 6 bases not matched to a gene. CDR1 is LNHDA and CDR2 is SQIVND in the germline V gene (reference sequence). This chain's CDR3 is CASSIAAGAGYEQYF. DNA for the CDR3: TGTGCCAGTAGTATAGCAGCGGGAGCGGGATACGAGCAGTACTTC.